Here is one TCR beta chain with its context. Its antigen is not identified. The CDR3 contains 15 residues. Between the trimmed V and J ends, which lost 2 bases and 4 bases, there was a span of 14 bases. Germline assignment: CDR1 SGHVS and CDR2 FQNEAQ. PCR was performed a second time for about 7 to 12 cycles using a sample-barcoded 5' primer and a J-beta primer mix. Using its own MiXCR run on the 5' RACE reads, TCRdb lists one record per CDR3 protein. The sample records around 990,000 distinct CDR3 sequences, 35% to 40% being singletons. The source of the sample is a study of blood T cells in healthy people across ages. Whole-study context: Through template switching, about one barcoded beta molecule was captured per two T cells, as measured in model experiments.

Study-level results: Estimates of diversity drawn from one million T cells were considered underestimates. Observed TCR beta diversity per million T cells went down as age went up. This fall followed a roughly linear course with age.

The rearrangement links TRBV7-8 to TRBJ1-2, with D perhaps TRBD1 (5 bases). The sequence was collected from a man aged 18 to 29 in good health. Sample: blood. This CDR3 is CASSLRGTPGYGYTF. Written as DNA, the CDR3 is TGTGCCAGCAGCTTAAGGGGAACCCCAGGCTATGGCTACACCTTC.